A selection of T cell receptor beta chains follows, all from one sample in a study of cytotoxic CD8 clonotypes in ibrutinib-treated CLL. Some clones are missing from TCRdb's copy, which holds only in-frame ones; the method was immunoSEQ multiplex PCR. The sample has 75,000 to 90,000 clones; approximately 82% are singletons. The starting material was PBMCs, obtained after 24 months of ibrutinib treatment. Receptor source: a human donor with chronic lymphocytic leukemia. Both conserved end residues are trimmed from each CDR3.

TRBV6-5	TRBJ1-2	ASSYFTGDSYGYT
TRBV27	TRBJ1-1	ASSRDRTRTEAF
TRBV6-6	TRBJ1-5	ASSRRGRGQPQH
TRBV6-5	TRBJ2-1	ASRLGLAGGRQF
TRBV5-1	TRBJ2-1	ASSPGLAGRYNEQF
TRBV7-3	TRBJ2-7	ASSQRQGSGFFEVYEQY
TRBV6-1	TRBJ2-5	ASIPPAGKETQY
TRBV6-4	TRBJ2-2	ASQRGLNTGELF
TRBV7-8	TRBJ2-5	ASRPGTGETQY
TRBV6-1	TRBJ1-5	ASSKDGQGGNQPQH
TRBV29-1	TRBJ2-7	SAGGGQGTYEQY
TRBV28	TRBJ2-7	ASSPPYGNSYEQY
TRBV6-5	TRBJ1-1	ASNSDRGQGEAF
TRBV6-6	TRBJ2-3	ASSPGQGIDTQY
TRBV11-2	TRBJ1-1	ASSPQGAVKNTEAF
TRBV14	TRBJ1-5	ASRPLRPLAQH
TRBV6-4	TRBJ2-1	ASSLAEDHNEQF
TRBV6-1	TRBJ1-2	ASSGQGRYGYT
TRBV19	TRBJ2-1	ASSIVGTSGRKGQF
TRBV7-9	TRBJ2-7	ASSFDRAVKNYEQY
TRBV29-1	TRBJ2-2	SVEDRQGSPRTGELF
TRBV29-1	TRBJ2-5	SVEDSGRARQTQY
TRBV4-1	TRBJ2-3	ASSQDGGPDTQY
TRBV28	TRBJ2-2	ASSGTAGTPGPSGGELF
TRBV11-3	TRBJ2-1	ASSDKGQRSYNEQF
TRBV7-2	TRBJ2-3	ASSYGTGGTDTQY
TRBV6-6	TRBJ1-1	ASSLRTGLNTEAF
TRBV27	TRBJ2-2	ASRPAAGTSGRVWELF
TRBV7-6	TRBJ2-5	ASSLMTGGETQY
TRBV6-4	TRBJ1-4	ASSDPNGKGWVNEKLF
TRBV4-2	TRBJ1-2	ASSQQGGRSVWNYGYT
TRBV11-2	TRBJ2-7	ASSLGRDGVTYEQY
TRBV11-3	TRBJ2-7	ASSPGPSSYEQY
TRBV2	TRBJ2-5	ASSTGQGFLETQY
TRBV7-8	TRBJ2-6	ASSLVSGAGANVLT
TRBV7-9	TRBJ1-1	ASSLGSSEYTEAF
TRBV19	TRBJ2-1	ASSITRVEQF
TRBV11-3	TRBJ2-3	ASSQRTSGSTDTQY
TRBV5-1	TRBJ2-7	ASSLFGYYEQY
TRBV29-1	TRBJ2-1	SVAFMGNEQF
TRBV2	TRBJ1-1	ASIGDSGSTEAF
TRBV27	TRBJ2-3	ASRIYGSFSTDTQY
TRBV4-2	TRBJ1-4	ASSQARGDSATNEKLF
TRBV10-3	TRBJ2-3	ATGAGVGTDTQY
TRBV5-8	TRBJ1-1	ASSLGGTTEAF
TRBV28	TRBJ2-7	ASSTRDRYPYEQY
TRBV9	TRBJ2-3	ASSVGLAKGTDTQY
TRBV6-1	TRBJ1-5	ASSDLGQLDPQH
TRBV7-9	TRBJ2-7	ASSLAGQLYEQY
TRBV15	TRBJ2-1	ATSRHIGADNEQF
TRBV6-5	TRBJ2-5	ASSYRRGQYETQY
TRBV6-6	TRBJ2-7	ASSYLRQGVKYEQY